Listed below are T cell receptor beta chains from one sample, sequenced in a study of blood T cells in healthy people across ages. TCRdb re-called the 5' RACE reads with MiXCR, one entry per CDR3 protein. The sample holds 1.5 million or so distinct CDR3 sequences, 42% seen once. Material for sequencing was blood. Receptors were obtained from a woman in her late teens or twenties in good health. CDR3s include the opening cysteine and the closing phenylalanine or tryptophan. A D gene is named only where the DNA matches it firmly. Only some rows state a clone size, as once, few, many or a class for expanded clones.

DNA	CDR3	length	size	D	V	J
TGTGCCAGCAGCCGATGGGGACAGGGAACAGATACGCAGTATTTT	CASSRWGQGTDTQYF	15	-	TRBD1	TRBV7-6	TRBJ2-3
TGTGCCACCAGTGATGCGGCTAGCGGACCATCCAATGAGCAGTACTTC	CATSDAASGPSNEQYF	16	many	TRBD2	TRBV24-1	TRBJ2-5
TGTGCCAGCAGTTTACGTCCCTCCCTTGGTAGCGGGAGGACAGATACGCAGTATTTT	CASSLRPSLGSGRTDTQYF	19	-	TRBD2	TRBV27	TRBJ2-3
TGTGCCAGCAGCCCCCTGGGCCCGGGCATTCAGTACTTC	CASSPLGPGIQYF	13	-	-	TRBV12-3/TRBV12-4	TRBJ2-4
TGCAGTGCTAGACCCGGGACGCTTGGCTACACCTTC	CSARPGTLGYTF	12	-	-	TRBV20-1	TRBJ1-2
TGTGCCAGCAGATTACCGGGCGCCGGAGAGACCCAGTACTTC	CASRLPGAGETQYF	14	few	-	TRBV6-6	TRBJ2-5
TGTGCCAGCAGCTTATCCCGTGGCGGGAGTGGGGCAGGGACCCAGTACTTC	CASSLSRGGSGAGTQYF	17	-	TRBD2	TRBV7-2	TRBJ2-5
TGTGCCAGCAGTACGACAGCGAAGGGATACACTGAAGCTTTCTTT	CASSTTAKGYTEAFF	15	-	-	TRBV27	TRBJ1-1
TGTGCCAGCAAACCTGCCCCAGGGGGCCTTCAAGAGACCCAGTACTTC	CASKPAPGGLQETQYF	16	-	TRBD1	TRBV6-1	TRBJ2-5
TGTGCCAGCAGCAAACAGAGGTGGCTCCACAATGAGCAGTTCTTC	CASSKQRWLHNEQFF	15	-	-	TRBV2	TRBJ2-1
TGTGCCAGCAGTGCCACCGGGACTTGGGGGTACAATGAGCAGTTCTTC	CASSATGTWGYNEQFF	16	many	-	TRBV27	TRBJ2-1
TGTGCCAGCAAAACAGGTCCCTACGGCTACACCTTC	CASKTGPYGYTF	12	few	-	TRBV12-3/TRBV12-4	TRBJ1-2
TGCGCCAGCAGTGAGACCAATTCACCCCTCCACTTT	CASSETNSPLHF	12	-	-	TRBV10-2	TRBJ1-6
TGTGCCAGCAGCTGGACCCTGGGCACCACCTACGAGCAGTACTTC	CASSWTLGTTYEQYF	15	-	-	TRBV11-2	TRBJ2-7
TGTGCCAGCAGTGAAGTCCGGCCTCCGACAGATACGCAGTATTTT	CASSEVRPPTDTQYF	15	-	-	TRBV25-1	TRBJ2-3
TGTGCCAGCAGCTTAGCGGGAGAGGGAGAGGCCCAGTACTTC	CASSLAGEGEAQYF	14	-	-	TRBV7-2	TRBJ2-5
TGTGCCAGCAGTCCATTTATCTACGAGCAGTACTTC	CASSPFIYEQYF	12	few	-	TRBV6-2/TRBV6-3	TRBJ2-7
TGTGCCAGCAGCCCCACAGGGTTTGGGTCCTACAATGAGCAGTTCTTC	CASSPTGFGSYNEQFF	16	once	-	TRBV7-9	TRBJ2-1